This T cell receptor (beta chain) was recovered during a study of blood T cell repertoires in COVID-19. Turning to the study itself: Acute and convalescent COVID-19 samples came from the United States, Italy and Spain. Sources were T cells, B-cell-depleted T cells, or PBMCs; the material itself was cDNA or gDNA.

CDR3 length equals 19 residues. Trimming removed 3 bases from V and 5 bases from J; junction bases left unmatched: 22. CDR1 DFQATT and CDR2 SNEGSKA come from the germline V gene (reference sequence). In the authors' workflow: Using reference gene primer amplification, nucleated cell counts were estimated. This table comes from immunoSEQ multiplex PCR, and its TCRdb copy is limited to in-frame clones, with some not included. The V and J calls and clone size come from that table; D and trimming were worked out from the DNA. The sample has tens of thousands of clones, less than 90% seen once. This TCR was sampled from a woman aged 80 or over with acute or convalescent COVID-19. Sequencing was performed on peripheral blood. The chain employs TRBV20-1 and TRBJ2-7, with 10 bases aligning to TRBD2. CDR3 residues: CSASAGGALAGVGSNEQYF. In DNA, the CDR3 is TGCAGTGCTAGTGCCGGCGGGGCGCTAGCGGGGGTTGGCTCAAACGAGCAGTACTTC.